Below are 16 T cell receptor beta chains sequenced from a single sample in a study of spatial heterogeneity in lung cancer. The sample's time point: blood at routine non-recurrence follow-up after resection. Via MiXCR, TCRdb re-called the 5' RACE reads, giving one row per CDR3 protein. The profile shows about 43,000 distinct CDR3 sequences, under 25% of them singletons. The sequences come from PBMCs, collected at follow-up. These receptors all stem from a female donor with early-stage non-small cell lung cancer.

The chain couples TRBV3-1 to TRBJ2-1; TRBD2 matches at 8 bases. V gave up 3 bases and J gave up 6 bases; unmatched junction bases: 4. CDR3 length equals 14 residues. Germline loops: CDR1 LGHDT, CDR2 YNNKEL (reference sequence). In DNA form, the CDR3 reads TGTGCCAGCAGCCATCGTGGGACTAGCAATGAGCAGTTCTTC. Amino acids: CASSHRGTSNEQFF.

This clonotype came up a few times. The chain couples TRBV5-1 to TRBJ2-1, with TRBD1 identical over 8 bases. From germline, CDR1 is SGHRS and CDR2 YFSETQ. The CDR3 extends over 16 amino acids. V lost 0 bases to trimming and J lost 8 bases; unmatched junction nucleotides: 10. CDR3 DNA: TGCGCCAGCAGCTTGGAAGGACAGGGAGGTGTCGATGAGCAGTTCTTC. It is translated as CASSLEGQGGVDEQFF.

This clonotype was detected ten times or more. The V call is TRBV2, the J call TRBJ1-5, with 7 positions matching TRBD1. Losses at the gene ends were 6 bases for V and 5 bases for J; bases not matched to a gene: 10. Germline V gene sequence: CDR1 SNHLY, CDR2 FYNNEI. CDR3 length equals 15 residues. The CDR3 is CASRPPGTEDQPQHF. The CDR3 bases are TGTGCCAGCAGACCTCCCGGGACAGAGGATCAGCCCCAGCATTTT.

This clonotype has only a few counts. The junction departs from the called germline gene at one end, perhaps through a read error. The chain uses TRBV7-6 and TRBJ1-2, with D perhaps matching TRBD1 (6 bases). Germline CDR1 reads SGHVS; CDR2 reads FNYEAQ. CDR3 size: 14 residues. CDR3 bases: TGTGCCAGCACCTTACAGAGGGGGTCCTATGGCTACACCTTC. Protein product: CASTLQRGSYGYTF.

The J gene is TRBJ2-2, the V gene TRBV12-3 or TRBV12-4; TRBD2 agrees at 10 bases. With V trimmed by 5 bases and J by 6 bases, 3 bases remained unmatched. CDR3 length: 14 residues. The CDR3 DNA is TGTGCCAGCAGTGTACTAGCGGGATCCGGGGAGCTGTTTTTT. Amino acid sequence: CASSVLAGSGELFF.

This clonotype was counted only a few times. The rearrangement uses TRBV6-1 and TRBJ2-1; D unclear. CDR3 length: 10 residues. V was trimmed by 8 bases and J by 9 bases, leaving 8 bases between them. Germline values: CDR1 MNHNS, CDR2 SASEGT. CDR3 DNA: TGTGCCAGCGAGGAAACTGAGCAGTTCTTC. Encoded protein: CASEETEQFF.

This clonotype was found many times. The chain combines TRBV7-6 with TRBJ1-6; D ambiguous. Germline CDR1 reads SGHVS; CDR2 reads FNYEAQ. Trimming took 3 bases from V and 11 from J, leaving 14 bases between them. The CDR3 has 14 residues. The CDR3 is CASSLEDRATPLHF. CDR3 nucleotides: TGTGCCAGCAGCTTGGAGGACCGGGCTACACCCCTCCACTTT. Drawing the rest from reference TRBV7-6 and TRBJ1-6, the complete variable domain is GAGVSQSPRYKVTKRGQDVALRCDPISGHVSLYWYRQALGQGPEFLTYFNYEAQQDKSGLPNDRFSAERPEGSISTLTIQRTEQRDSAMYRCASSLEDRATPLHFGNGTRLTVT.

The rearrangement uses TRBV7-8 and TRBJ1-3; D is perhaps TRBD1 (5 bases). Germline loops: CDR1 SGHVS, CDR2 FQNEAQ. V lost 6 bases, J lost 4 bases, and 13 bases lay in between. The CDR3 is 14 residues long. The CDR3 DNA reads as TGTGCCAGCAGACCCGGAGGGGTGGGAAACACCATATATTTT. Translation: CASRPGGVGNTIYF.

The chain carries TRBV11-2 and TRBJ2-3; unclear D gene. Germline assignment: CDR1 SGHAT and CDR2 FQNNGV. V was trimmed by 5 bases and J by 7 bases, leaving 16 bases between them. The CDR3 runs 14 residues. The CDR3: CASSAGISRNTQYF. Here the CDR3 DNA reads TGTGCCAGCAGCGCCGGAATCAGCCGGAATACGCAGTATTTT.

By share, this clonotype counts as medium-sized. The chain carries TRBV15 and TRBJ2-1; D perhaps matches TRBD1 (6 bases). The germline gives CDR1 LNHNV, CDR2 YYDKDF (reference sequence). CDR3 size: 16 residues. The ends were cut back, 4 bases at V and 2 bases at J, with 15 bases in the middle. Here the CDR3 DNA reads TGTGCCACCAGCATAGGGGGTTCTTTTCCCTACAATGAGCAGTTCTTC. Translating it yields CATSIGGSFPYNEQFF.

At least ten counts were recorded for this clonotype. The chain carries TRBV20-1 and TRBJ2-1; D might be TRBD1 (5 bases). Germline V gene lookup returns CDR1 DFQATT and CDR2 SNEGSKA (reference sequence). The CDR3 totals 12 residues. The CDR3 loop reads CSGGATAGEQFF. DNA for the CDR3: TGCAGCGGTGGGGCGACAGCCGGTGAGCAGTTCTTC.

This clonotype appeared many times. The CDR3 loop is CASSLDNGPYEQYF. DNA of the CDR3: TGCGCCAGCAGCTTGGATAACGGACCCTACGAGCAGTACTTC. The V gene is TRBV5-1, the J gene TRBJ2-7, with D unresolved. This CDR3 spans 14 amino acids. Germline lookup yields CDR1 SGHRS and CDR2 YFSETQ. Between the trimmed V and J ends, which lost 0 bases and 2 bases, there was a span of 9 bases.

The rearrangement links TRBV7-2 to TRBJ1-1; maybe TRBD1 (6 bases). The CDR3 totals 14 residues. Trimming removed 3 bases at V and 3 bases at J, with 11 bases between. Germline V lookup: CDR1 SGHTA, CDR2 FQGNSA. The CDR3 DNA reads TGTGCCAGCAGCTTCAGGGGAGGGTACACTGAAGCTTTCTTT. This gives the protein CASSFRGGYTEAFF. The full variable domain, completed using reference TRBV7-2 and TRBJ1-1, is GAGVSQSPSNKVTEKGKDVELRCDPISGHTALYWYRQSLGQGLEFLIYFQGNSAPDKSGLPSDRFSAERTGGSVSTLTIQRTQQEDSAVYLCASSFRGGYTEAFFGQGTRLTVV.

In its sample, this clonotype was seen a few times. The CDR3, as DNA: TGCAGCGTTGAGGCGTGGGGACAGGGTAATACTGAAGCTTTCTTT. Protein product: CSVEAWGQGNTEAFF. This chain joins TRBV29-1 and TRBJ1-1; the match to TRBD1 covers 9 bases. The trim removed 3 bases at V and 5 bases at J, leaving 10 bases unmatched. CDR3 size: 15 residues. CDR1 and CDR2 (germline): SQVTM, ANQGSEA.

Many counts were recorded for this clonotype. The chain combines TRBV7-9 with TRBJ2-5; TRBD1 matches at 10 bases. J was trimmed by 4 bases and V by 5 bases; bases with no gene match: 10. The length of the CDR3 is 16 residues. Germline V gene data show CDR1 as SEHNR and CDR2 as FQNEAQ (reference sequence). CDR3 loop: CASSHTGTGVGETQYF. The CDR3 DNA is TGTGCCAGCAGCCACACCGGGACAGGGGTAGGAGAGACCCAGTACTTC.

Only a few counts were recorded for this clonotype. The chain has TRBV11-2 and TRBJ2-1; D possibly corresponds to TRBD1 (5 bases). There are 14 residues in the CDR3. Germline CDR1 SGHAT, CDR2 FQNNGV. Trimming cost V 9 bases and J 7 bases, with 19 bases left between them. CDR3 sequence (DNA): TGTGCCAGTTCCCTGAGACGGACAATGAATGAGCAGTTCTTC. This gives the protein CASSLRRTMNEQFF.